This is a list of T cell receptor beta chains from one sample in a study of human T cells and chemical hapten exposure. MiXCR was run by TCRdb on the RACE reads, yielding one entry per CDR3 protein. In the table there are around 200,000 distinct CDR3 sequences, approximately 26% of which are singletons. Material: whole blood, obtained in connection with sensitization to the hapten diphenylcyclopropenone (DPC). The receptors shown here come from a woman aged 40 to 50 with alopecia areata. Some clones in this sample may be carry-over from other donors' samples. CDR3s include the opening cysteine and the closing phenylalanine or tryptophan. D genes are given only for firm matches. Size values are once, few and many counts, or a class for expanded clones, and some rows have none.

d_call	clone_size	j_call	v_call	cdr3_nt	cdr3_aa
.	few	TRBJ2-7	TRBV5-1	TGCGCCAGCAGCTTGACCTTACTGGCCTACGAGCAGTACTTC	CASSLTLLAYEQYF
.	.	TRBJ2-1	TRBV2	TGTGCCAGCAGTGAAAAGGAGAATGGAAATGAGCAGTTCTTC	CASSEKENGNEQFF
.	.	TRBJ2-7	TRBV6-6	TGTGCCAGCAGTTTCCTACAGGGCGGCGAGCAGTACTTC	CASSFLQGGEQYF
TRBD2	few	TRBJ2-3	TRBV20-1	TGCAGTGCTCCGGGGACTAGCGGTGAAGATACGCAGTATTTT	CSAPGTSGEDTQYF
.	few	TRBJ2-3	TRBV5-1	TGCGCCAGCAGCTTGCAGTCGGAAACAGATACGCAGTATTTT	CASSLQSETDTQYF
TRBD2	few	TRBJ2-1	TRBV6-2/TRBV6-3	TGTGCCAGCAGTTACTCATGGACTAGCGGGAGCATGGGTGAGCAGTTCTTC	CASSYSWTSGSMGEQFF
.	.	TRBJ2-3	TRBV28	TGTGCCAGCATCGCAGGTGGGACAGATACGCAGTATTTT	CASIAGGTDTQYF
.	.	TRBJ2-3	TRBV30	TGTGCCTGGAGTGTAGGGGGAGGCACAGATACGCAGTATTTT	CAWSVGGGTDTQYF
TRBD1	once	TRBJ1-5	TRBV6-1	TGTGCCAGCAGTGGCGGACAGGCCCCCAATCAGCCCCAGCATTTT	CASSGGQAPNQPQHF
.	few	TRBJ1-6	TRBV6-5	TGTGCCAGCAGTACTATACAGGGTTATTCACCCCTCCACTTT	CASSTIQGYSPLHF
TRBD2	.	TRBJ2-1	TRBV4-2	TGTGCCAGCAGCCAAGCATCTTCGCGGGAGGGCCGGTACAATGAGCAGTTCTTC	CASSQASSREGRYNEQFF
.	few	TRBJ2-5	TRBV19	TGTGCCAGTAGTCTCCGTGGAGGGCTAGCGGCTTCCGAGACAGGAGAGACCCAGTACTTC	CASSLRGGLAASETGETQYF
TRBD2	.	TRBJ2-2	TRBV9	TGTGCCAGCAGCGTAGAACTAGCGGTATCCGGGGAGCTGTTTTTT	CASSVELAVSGELFF
TRBD1	.	TRBJ2-7	TRBV4-1	TGCGCCAGCAGCCATATACAGGGGAGCTCCTACGAGCAGTACTTC	CASSHIQGSSYEQYF
TRBD2	.	TRBJ2-3	TRBV29-1	TGCAGCGTCGGTCGACTAGCGGGATTAGACACGCAGTATTTT	CSVGRLAGLDTQYF
TRBD2	.	TRBJ2-3	TRBV6-5	TGTGCCAGCCAGACTAGCGGAGGCACAGATACGCAGTATTTT	CASQTSGGTDTQYF
.	few	TRBJ2-3	TRBV6-5	TGTGCCAGCAGTTACTCACAGGTCACAGATACGCAGTATTTT	CASSYSQVTDTQYF
.	few	TRBJ2-1	TRBV3-1	TGTGCCAGCAGCCAAGTGGCGGGAACCAGCAATGAGCAGTTCTTC	CASSQVAGTSNEQFF
TRBD1	.	TRBJ1-2	TRBV28	TGTGCCAGCAGCCTCATCGGGACAGCTAACTATGGCTACACCTTC	CASSLIGTANYGYTF
.	few	TRBJ2-5	TRBV7-8	TGTGCCAGCAGCTTGTGGGAAGAGACCCAGTACTTC	CASSLWEETQYF
.	many	TRBJ1-5	TRBV28	TGTGCCAGCAGTTTTTTGTCGAGCGGCAATCAGCCCCAGCATTTT	CASSFLSSGNQPQHF
.	many	TRBJ2-2	TRBV7-9	TGTGCCAGCAGCTTATCACAGGCGTACACCGGGGAGCTGTTTTTT	CASSLSQAYTGELFF
.	.	TRBJ2-1	TRBV29-1	TGCAGCGTAGAGCAGCTCCTGGTATACAATGAGCAGTTCTTC	CSVEQLLVYNEQFF
.	.	TRBJ1-1	TRBV6-6	TGTGCCAGCAGTTCTTGGACTGGGAACACTGAAGCTTTCTTT	CASSSWTGNTEAFF
TRBD1	.	TRBJ2-1	TRBV7-2	TGTGCCAGCAGCTTAGAGGGCAGGGGGCGAAGCTCCTACAATGAGCAGTTCTTC	CASSLEGRGRSSYNEQFF
TRBD1	.	TRBJ2-6	TRBV5-4	TGTGCCAGCAGCTTTCAGGGGGCTGGGGCCAACGTCCTGACTTTC	CASSFQGAGANVLTF
.	few	TRBJ2-1	TRBV28	TGTGCCAGCAGTTCCAACCCAGAGGGGCAGTTCTTC	CASSSNPEGQFF
.	few	TRBJ2-7	TRBV7-2	TGTGCCAGCAGTTCGGGTGGTGTTCGGCGGGCCGGCTACGAGCAGTACTTC	CASSSGGVRRAGYEQYF
TRBD2	.	TRBJ2-1	TRBV20-1	TGCAGTGCTAGAGCGGGGGGGGGATCCTACAATGAGCAGTTCTTC	CSARAGGGSYNEQFF
.	.	TRBJ2-7	TRBV6-5	TGTGCCAGCTATATTTCCTACGAGCAGTACTTC	CASYISYEQYF
TRBD1	many	TRBJ2-1	TRBV12-3/TRBV12-4	TGTGCCAGCAGTGCCGGGACAGGGGGCACTAGCGGGGATCCCTACAATGAGCAGTTCTTC	CASSAGTGGTSGDPYNEQFF
.	.	TRBJ2-2	TRBV29-1	TGCAGCGTTGAGGGGCAGGGGTACACCGGGGAGCTGTTTTTT	CSVEGQGYTGELFF
.	.	TRBJ2-3	TRBV5-1	TGCGCCAGCAGCGGCGGACCGGCTCAAACAGATACGCAGTATTTT	CASSGGPAQTDTQYF
.	few	TRBJ2-2	TRBV4-3	TGCGCCAGCAGTTGGGGGGCCACCGGGGAGCTGTTTTTT	CASSWGATGELFF
.	.	TRBJ1-5	TRBV24-1	TGTGCCACCAGTGAGCCCAGGGGTAGCAATCAGCCCCAGCATTTT	CATSEPRGSNQPQHF
TRBD1	.	TRBJ1-1	TRBV6-5	TGTGCCAGCAGCCGGACAGGGTGGTTAACCGAAGCTTTCTTT	CASSRTGWLTEAFF
TRBD2	many	TRBJ2-1	TRBV20-1	TGCAGTGCTAGAGATCCTAGCGGGAGAAGCTCCTACAATGAGCAGTTCTTC	CSARDPSGRSSYNEQFF
.	few	TRBJ2-7	TRBV7-2	TGTGCCAGCAGCGGCCGCCCCCAGGGAGGACTTCCCTACGAGCAGTACTTC	CASSGRPQGGLPYEQYF
.	few	TRBJ1-5	TRBV21-1	TGTGCCAGCAGCAAACGGAGTAGCAATCAGCCCCAGCATTTT	CASSKRSSNQPQHF
.	once	TRBJ1-1	TRBV20-1	TGCAGTGCTTATGACCCCCTGAACACTGAAGCTTTCTTT	CSAYDPLNTEAFF
TRBD1	.	TRBJ1-1	TRBV6-5	TGTGCCAGCAGTTTCGGACAGGGAACTGAAGCTTTCTTT	CASSFGQGTEAFF
TRBD2	.	TRBJ2-2	TRBV5-4	TGTGCCAGCAGCATAGGACTAGCGGGAGGATACACCGGGGAGCTGTTTTTT	CASSIGLAGGYTGELFF
.	.	TRBJ2-5	TRBV29-1	TGCAGCGTTGTCCCTACCATGGGGGGCATCCAAGAGACCCAGTACTTC	CSVVPTMGGIQETQYF
TRBD1	.	TRBJ2-1	TRBV4-1	TGCGCCAGCAGCCAAGATGCAGTAACGGACAGGGGGCAAAATGAGCAGTTCTTC	CASSQDAVTDRGQNEQFF
.	.	TRBJ2-2	TRBV4-3	TGCGCCAGCAGCCGAGACCTCAGGATTTCGAACACCGGGGAGCTGTTTTTT	CASSRDLRISNTGELFF
.	once	TRBJ2-7	TRBV10-3	TGTGCCGCTGCCAGCAACTACGAGCAGTACTTC	CAAASNYEQYF